The 4 T cell receptor beta chains presented below share a single source sample, sequenced in a study of shared clonotypes between healthy human individuals. The repertoire was sequenced with immunoSEQ multiplex PCR; TCRdb's copy has only in-frame clones and lacks some. Here the sample spans approximately 2,000,000 clones, roughly 90% being singletons. Sequenced material: naive CD4+ T cells from PBMCs. Indicated subset: CD45RA+ positively selected. The origin of the receptors is a man between 18 and 35 years old in good health. Some clones in this sample may be carry-over from other donors' samples.

This clone was seen more than once but under ten times. Other nucleotide sequences in the sample specify the same CDR3. This rearrangement joins TRBV5-1 to TRBJ2-7; possibly TRBD1 for D (6 bases). Between the trimmed V and J ends, which lost 1 base and 2 bases, there was a span of 10 bases. CDR3 length: 14 residues. Germline V gives CDR1 SGHRS, CDR2 YFSETQ. This CDR3 reads CASSLLQGPYEQYF. The CDR3 DNA reads TGCGCCAGCAGCTTGCTACAGGGTCCCTACGAGCAGTACTTC.

This clone has only one observation. The CDR3 DNA follows: TGTGCCAGTAGTCATAGGGGACAGGCAACTAATGAAAAACTGTTTTTT. Protein: CASSHRGQATNEKLFF. The J gene is TRBJ1-4, the V gene TRBV19, with 8 bases fitting TRBD1. CDR3 length equals 16 residues. Germline CDR1 reads LNHDA; CDR2 reads SQIVND (reference sequence). The V segment lost 5 bases and the J segment 0 bases; nucleotides outside the gene matches: 5.

The rearrangement joins TRBV6-1 to TRBJ1-1; tentative D call: TRBD1 (5 bases). This CDR3 contains 14 residues. Germline lookup yields CDR1 MNHNS and CDR2 SASEGT. V was pared by 2 bases and J by 8 bases, with 15 bases between. The CDR3 loop is CASSEYGWGQEAFF. CDR3 bases: TGTGCCAGCAGTGAATATGGGTGGGGCCAGGAAGCTTTCTTT.

This chain joins TRBV28 and TRBJ2-1; 12 positions agree with TRBD1. Per the germline V gene, CDR1 is MDHEN and CDR2 is SYDVKM. The ends lost 6 bases at V and 7 bases at J; junction bases unmatched: 7. This CDR3 has 15 amino acids. The CDR3 sequence is CASRLAGQGANEQFF. The CDR3 nucleotides are TGTGCCAGCAGACTGGCGGGACAGGGGGCAAATGAGCAGTTCTTC. Complete variable domain (other parts from reference TRBV28 and TRBJ2-1): DVKVTQSSRYLVKRTGEKVFLECVQDMDHENMFWYRQDPGLGLRLIYFSYDVKMKEKGDIPEGYSVSREKKERFSLILESASTNQTSMYLCASRLAGQGANEQFFGPGTRLTVL.